This TCR beta chain was identified during a study of shared clonotypes between healthy human individuals. Sequencing used immunoSEQ multiplex PCR; TCRdb keeps in-frame clones, though not all of them. In the table there are around 430,000 clones, roughly 77% of which are singletons. The CDR3 extends over 16 amino acids. CDR1 and CDR2 (germline): LGHNA, YSLEER. With 0 bases clipped from V and 7 bases from J, the junction kept 10 bases outside the gene matches. The TCR was taken from a woman aged 40-49 years in good health. Some clones in this sample may be carry-over from other donors' samples. The material sequenced was PBMCs. The chain has TRBV4-3 and TRBJ2-5, with 8 nucleotides matching TRBD2. This CDR3 reads CASSQDYSAGARTQYF. The CDR3 nucleotides are TGCGCCAGCAGCCAAGACTATTCAGCGGGAGCTCGGACCCAGTACTTC.